Below, one TCR beta chain is given with its context. Its target is not known. Isolated RNA was reverse transcribed in full, so expressed TCRB transcripts were sequenced. The protocol was immunoSEQ multiplex PCR, while the TCRdb copy is restricted to in-frame clones and leaves out a portion. The data contain a few hundred thousand clones, roughly 24% of them singletons. The CDR3 covers 14 residues. Trimming at V came to 3 bases and at J to 3 bases, leaving 7 bases not matched to a gene. Germline V gene data show CDR1 as GTSNPN and CDR2 as SVGIG (reference sequence). This record belongs to a study of beta chain features in type 1 diabetes. Study-level results: There was a moderate but significant shortening of TCRB CDR3s in all four CD4+ subsets of Type 1 diabetes patients. With patients and controls alike, PCR might favor shorter templates to an equal degree.

One heparinised draw, averaging around 120 mL, was taken per donor. This TCR derives from a woman in her 30s with type 1 diabetes. The source material was naive CD4+ T cells from blood. This chain connects TRBV30 to TRBJ1-2, with 7 bases that match TRBD1. CDR3 residues: CAWRMSGGYYGYTF. The DNA of the CDR3 is TGTGCCTGGAGGATGTCAGGGGGGTACTATGGCTACACCTTC.